The clone carrying this TCR beta chain was counted many times. What it binds is unknown. Each CDR3 protein gets one entry after TCRdb re-called the 5' RACE reads with MiXCR. The sample yields around 34,000 distinct CDR3 sequences, 7% to 8% seen once. Germline-derived CDR1 and CDR2 are SGHRS and YFSETQ. This CDR3 has 15 residues. Trimming cost V 8 bases and J 1 base; bases outside gene matches: 8. This entry comes from a study of T-cell memory formation after mild COVID-19. Study as a whole: Clusters of TCRs were largely donor specific.

Whole-study results and caveats: Day 15 to 85 contracting clones showed balanced CD4/CD8; day 15 to 37 expanders favored CD4+.

The sequenced material came from PBMCs or a T cell subset sorted from them (not recorded which). The origin of this receptor is a man aged 18 to 35 who had mild COVID-19 (a few samples of this study predate the infection). Cell type and time point are not known. V is TRBV5-1 and J is TRBJ1-1; 10 nucleotides agree with TRBD1. The CDR3 DNA reads TGCGCCAGTACGGGACAGGGGCCTGGGAACACTGAAGCTTTCTTT. Amino acids: CASTGQGPGNTEAFF. Drawing the rest from reference TRBV5-1 and TRBJ1-1, the complete variable domain is KAGVTQTPRYLIKTRGQQVTLSCSPISGHRSVSWYQQTPGQGLQFLFEYFSETQRNKGNFPGRFSGRQFSNSRSEMNVSTLELGDSALYLCASTGQGPGNTEAFFGQGTRLTVV.